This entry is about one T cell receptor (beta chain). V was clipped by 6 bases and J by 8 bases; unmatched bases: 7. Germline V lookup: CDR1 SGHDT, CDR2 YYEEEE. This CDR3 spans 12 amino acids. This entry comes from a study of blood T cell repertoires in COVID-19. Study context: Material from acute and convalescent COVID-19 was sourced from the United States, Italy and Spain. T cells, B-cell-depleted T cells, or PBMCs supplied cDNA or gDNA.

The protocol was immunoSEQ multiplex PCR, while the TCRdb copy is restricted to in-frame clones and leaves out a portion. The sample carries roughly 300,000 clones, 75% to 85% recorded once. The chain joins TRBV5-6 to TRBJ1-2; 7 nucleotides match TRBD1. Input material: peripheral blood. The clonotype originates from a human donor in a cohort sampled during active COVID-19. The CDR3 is CASTRDSRGYTF. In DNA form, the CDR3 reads TGTGCCAGCACTCGGGACAGCCGCGGCTACACCTTC.